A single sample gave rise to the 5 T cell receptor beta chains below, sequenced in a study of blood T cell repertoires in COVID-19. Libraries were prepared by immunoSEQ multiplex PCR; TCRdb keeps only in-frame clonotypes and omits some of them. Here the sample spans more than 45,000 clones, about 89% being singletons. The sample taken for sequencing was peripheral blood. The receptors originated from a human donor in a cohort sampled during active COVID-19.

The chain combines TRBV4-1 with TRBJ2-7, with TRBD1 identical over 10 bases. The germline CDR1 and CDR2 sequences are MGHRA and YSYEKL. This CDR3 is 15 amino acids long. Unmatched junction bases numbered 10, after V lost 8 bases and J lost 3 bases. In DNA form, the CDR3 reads TGCGCCAGCGCAAATCCGGGACAGGGGCACTACGAGCAGTACTTC. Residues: CASANPGQGHYEQYF.

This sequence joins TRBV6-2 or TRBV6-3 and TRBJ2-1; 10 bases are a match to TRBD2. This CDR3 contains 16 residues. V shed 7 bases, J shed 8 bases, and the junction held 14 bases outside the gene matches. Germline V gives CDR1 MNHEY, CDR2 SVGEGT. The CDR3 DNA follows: TGTGCCAGCACCCCTTCTCTAGCGGGAGTAACAGATGAGCAGTTCTTC. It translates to CASTPSLAGVTDEQFF.

CDR3 loop: CSASKREQFF. DNA of the CDR3: TGCAGTGCTAGTAAGCGCGAGCAGTTCTTC. The V and J genes are TRBV20-1 and TRBJ2-1, with D unclear. V was cut by 3 bases and J by 10 bases, with 7 bases left in between. Germline lookup yields CDR1 DFQATT and CDR2 SNEGSKA (reference sequence). This CDR3 region has 10 residues.

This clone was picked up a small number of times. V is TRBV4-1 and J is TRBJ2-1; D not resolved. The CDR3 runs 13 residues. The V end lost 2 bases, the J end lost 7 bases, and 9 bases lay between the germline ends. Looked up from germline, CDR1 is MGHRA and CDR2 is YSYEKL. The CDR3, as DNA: TGCGCCAGCAGCCAATCGGCGGTGAATGAGCAGTTCTTC. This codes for CASSQSAVNEQFF.

The CDR3 spells CASSPGQNTGELFF. The CDR3 DNA reads TGTGCCAGCTCCCCAGGGCAGAACACCGGGGAGCTGTTTTTT. The chain has TRBV18 and TRBJ2-2; weak D call: TRBD1 (5 bases). CDR3 size: 14 residues. Germline V gene data show CDR1 as KGHSH and CDR2 as LQKENI. V was shortened by 6 bases and J by 1 base, with 9 bases between the two germline ends.